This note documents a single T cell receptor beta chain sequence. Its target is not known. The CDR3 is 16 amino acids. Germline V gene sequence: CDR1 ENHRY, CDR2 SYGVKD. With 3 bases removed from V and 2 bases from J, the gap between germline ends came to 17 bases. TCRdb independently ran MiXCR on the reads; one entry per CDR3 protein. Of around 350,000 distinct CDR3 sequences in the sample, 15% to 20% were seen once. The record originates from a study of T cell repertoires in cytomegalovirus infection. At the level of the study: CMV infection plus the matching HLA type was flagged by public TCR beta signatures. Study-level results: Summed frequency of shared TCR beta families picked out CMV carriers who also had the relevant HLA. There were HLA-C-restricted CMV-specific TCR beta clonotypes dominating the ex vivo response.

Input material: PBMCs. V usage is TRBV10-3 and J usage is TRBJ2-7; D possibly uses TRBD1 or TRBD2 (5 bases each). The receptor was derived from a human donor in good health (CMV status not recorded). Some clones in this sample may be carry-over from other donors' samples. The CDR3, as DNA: TGTGCCATCAGTGATCCTAGAGGGGCAGTTACCTACGAGCAGTACTTC. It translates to CAISDPRGAVTYEQYF.